The 14 T cell receptor beta chains below all came from one sample that was sequenced in a study of T cells in women clearing cervical HPV infection (dated by TCRdb to 2016 to 2018). The library came from the immunoSEQ multiplex PCR assay. The immuneACCESS repertoire file appears here via TCRdb, limited to in-frame rearrangements. These files lack a portion of the clones; in checked studies, under half of the deficit traces to unresolved V genes, and the cause of the others is not known. The table for this sample shows about 22,000 clones. The biggest ten clones account for roughly 10% of the sample. Sequencing input: blood buffy coat. The receptors were sampled from a woman between 18 and 69 years old with a cervical HPV16 infection that either progressed to CIN3+ or cleared (not recorded which).

About this clone: The read terminates 3 residues ahead of where the CDR3 ends, so the germline J gene completes it. The V call is TRBV5-6, the J call TRBJ1-2, with D possibly matching TRBD1 (5 bases). CDR3 size: 15 residues. Trimming cost V 1 base and J 5 bases, with 15 bases left between them. Germline CDR1 and CDR2: SGHDT and YYEEEE. This CDR3 reads CASSLQGLKAYGYTF. The DNA read from the CDR3 is TGTGCCAGCAGCTTGCAGGGCCTCAAGGCATATGGC.

About this clone: Coverage ceases 3 residues before the CDR3 finishes, and the germline J gene fills in the end. The chain links TRBV19 to TRBJ1-2; the D is unclear. This CDR3 has 14 amino acids. CDR1 and CDR2 from the germline V gene are LNHDA and SQIVND (reference sequence). CDR3 DNA (partial): TGTGCCAGTAGTCTGACTTCCTACTCCTACGAC. This codes for CASSLTSYSYD. The full CDR3 sequence reads CASSLTSYSYDYTF.

Points on this clone: The CDR3 goes on 3 residues after the read ends, and that part is filled in from the germline J gene. The V gene is TRBV10-3, the J gene TRBJ1-2; 8 bases align to TRBD1. Trimming removed 6 bases from V and 0 bases from J; junction bases left unmatched: 9. Germline V gene sequence: CDR1 ENHRY, CDR2 SYGVKD. The CDR3 runs 16 residues. The part of the CDR3 DNA that was read is TGTGCCATCAGCTCCCTCCGGGACAGGTCTAACTATGGC. Its protein is CAISSLRDRSNYG. The CDR3 as a whole reads CAISSLRDRSNYGYTF.

About this clone: The sequenced fragment ends 3 residues before the CDR3 boundary, so the rest is inferred from the germline J gene. The chain is built from TRBV7-9 and TRBJ1-1; TRBD1 matches at 7 bases. The CDR3 covers 15 residues. V was pared by 5 bases and J by 1 base, with 7 bases of the junction left unmatched. Germline lookup yields CDR1 SEHNR and CDR2 FQNEAQ (reference sequence). CDR3 sequence: CASSLQTGRNTEAFF. CDR3 bases read: TGTGCCAGCAGCCTGCAGACAGGGAGGAACACTGAA.

As for this clone: With the read ending 3 residues before the CDR3 end, the germline J gene is used to fill in that end. The rearrangement links TRBV19 to TRBJ1-2, with 9 bases matching TRBD1. Trimming at V came to 7 bases and at J to 4 bases, leaving 4 bases not matched to a gene. Germline V gene lookup returns CDR1 LNHDA and CDR2 SQIVND (reference sequence). The CDR3 is 13 residues long. This chain's CDR3 is CASKQGASYGYTF. Incomplete CDR3 DNA: TGTGCCAGTAAACAGGGGGCGAGCTATGGC.

Comment on this clone: Read data end 3 residues before the CDR3 end; the end is taken from the germline J gene. V gene TRBV2 combines with J gene TRBJ1-5; the D gene is possibly TRBD1 (5 bases). V lost 6 bases and J lost 2, with 8 bases in between. CDR1 is SNHLY, CDR2 FYNNEI, per germline. CDR3 length: 13 residues. CDR3 DNA (partial): TGTGCCAGCAGCAGGGAGGGCAATCAGCCC. This sequence encodes CASSREGNQP. The full CDR3 protein reads CASSREGNQPQHF.

In regard to this clone: The read is 3 residues too short to cover the CDR3 end, so that end is filled in from the germline J gene. The chain couples TRBV18 to TRBJ2-1; 15 bases are shared with TRBD2. The germline CDR1 and CDR2 sequences are KGHSH and LQKENI. The CDR3 extends over 17 amino acids. J was trimmed by 3 bases and V by 3 bases; bases with no gene match: 3. CDR3 DNA (partial): TGTGCCAGCTCACCTAAGGGACTAGCGGGGGGCTACAATGAG. Residues: CASSPKGLAGGYNE. The entire CDR3 reads CASSPKGLAGGYNEQFF.

Frequency places this clone as medium-sized (0.01 to 0.1%). The read ends 3 residues before the CDR3 terminus; that terminus is restored from the germline J gene. The rearrangement links TRBV20-1 to TRBJ2-4; no clear D gene. CDR1 is DFQATT, CDR2 SNEGSKA, per germline (reference sequence). The CDR3 runs to 12 residues. The V and J ends lost 3 bases and 0 bases respectively, with 3 bases between them. Partial CDR3 DNA: TGCAGTGCTAGCTTAGCCAAAAACATT. It is translated as CSASLAKNI. The entire CDR3 sequence reads CSASLAKNIQYF.

As regards this clone: The read is 3 residues too short to cover the CDR3 end, so that end is filled in from the germline J gene. The chain recombines TRBV5-1 with TRBJ2-7; 9 bases are a match to TRBD1. The CDR3 covers 14 residues. Germline CDR1 SGHRS, CDR2 YFSETQ. The V segment lost 2 bases and the J segment 3 bases; nucleotides outside the gene matches: 3. The CDR3 reads CASSFMDRGYEQYF. CDR3 DNA, as far as it was read: TGCGCCAGCAGCTTTATGGACAGGGGCTACGAG.

As regards this clone: The CDR3 is cut off 3 residues early in the read; its end comes from the germline J gene. The chain links TRBV5-6 to TRBJ1-2, with unresolved D. Germline V lookup: CDR1 SGHDT, CDR2 YYEEEE. V lost 4 bases and J lost 0, with 10 bases in between. The CDR3 has 14 residues. The CDR3 sequence: CASSGPPANYGYTF. Partial CDR3 DNA: TGTGCCAGCAGCGGCCCACCAGCTAACTATGGC.

Turning to this clone: The sequenced fragment ends 3 residues before the CDR3 boundary, so the rest is inferred from the germline J gene. The chain links TRBV6-2 or TRBV6-3 to TRBJ2-2; weak D call: TRBD1 (5 bases). Germline V lookup: CDR1 MNHEY, CDR2 SVGEGT. The CDR3 spans 14 residues. Trimming left V 6 bases short and J 4 bases short, with 12 bases between. The CDR3 spells CASRKGYSTGELFF. Incomplete CDR3 DNA: TGTGCCAGCAGGAAGGGGTACAGCACCGGGGAG.

As concerns this clone: The read terminates 3 residues before the CDR3 end, so the remaining end is supplied by the germline J gene. This sequence joins TRBV7-9 and TRBJ1-1; no reliable D call. V was shortened by 5 bases and J by 1 base, with 5 bases between the two germline ends. CDR3 length: 12 amino acids. Germline-derived CDR1 and CDR2 are SEHNR and FQNEAQ (reference sequence). CDR3 protein: CASSTGNTEAFF. The covered CDR3 bases are TGTGCCAGCAGCACGGGGAACACTGAA.

As regards this clone: The DNA ends 3 residues before the CDR3 does, and the rest of the CDR3 is filled in from the germline J gene. The chain has TRBV5-1 and TRBJ2-1; 8 nucleotides match TRBD1. The V segment lost 3 bases and the J segment 5 bases; nucleotides outside the gene matches: 4. Germline V lookup: CDR1 SGHRS, CDR2 YFSETQ. The CDR3 spans 14 residues. The sequenced CDR3 bases are TGCGCCAGCAGCTGGGCGGACAGGGACAATGAG. The encoded protein is CASSWADRDNE. The whole CDR3 region reads CASSWADRDNEQFF.

As to this clone: The junction differs from germline at one of its ends, possibly a read error. The CDR3 end is not reached by the read, which stops 3 residues before it; the germline J gene fills it in. V usage is TRBV20-1 and J usage is TRBJ2-5; 9 bases line up with TRBD2. CDR1 is DFQATT, CDR2 SNEGSKA, per germline (reference sequence). The CDR3 has 15 amino acids. The CDR3 here is CSARGTSGYQETQYF. The DNA read from the CDR3 is TGCAGTGCCAGAGGCACTAGCGGGTACCAAGAGACC.